One T cell receptor beta chain is described in this entry. The sample belongs to a study of blood T cell repertoires in COVID-19. Study in general: PBMCs, B-cell-depleted T cells, or T cells were the source of the cDNA or gDNA that made up the material.

V trimming: 6 bases; J trimming: 4 bases; junction bases outside the gene matches: 8. This CDR3 spans 15 amino acids. CDR1 is SQVTM, CDR2 ANQGSEA, per germline. Recruitment covered over 20 US areas and drew participants whose ages spanned about 18 to 89 years. Authors' analysis steps: Estimation of nucleated cell counts relied on the amplification of reference gene primers. Profiled with immunoSEQ multiplex PCR; TCRdb holds only in-frame clones, not every one. V, J and clone size were drawn from that table, and D and trimming were deduced from the DNA. The sample lists 390,000 or so clones, under 85% seen once, with approximately 5.4% in the top ten.

The chain combines TRBV29-1 with TRBJ2-3, with 12 nucleotides matching TRBD2. This TCR came from a woman in her 50s who had recovered from COVID-19. Sequenced sample: PBMCs or T cells enriched from blood (not recorded which). CDR3 in amino acids: CSVDRTSGNSDTQYF. The CDR3 nucleotides read TGCAGCGTCGATCGGACTAGCGGGAACTCAGATACGCAGTATTTT.